This T cell receptor beta chain came from a study of T cells in Graves' hyperthyroidism and ophthalmopathy. Germline trimming cut 6 bases from V and 5 bases from J; bases unmatched to any gene: 6. The CDR3 totals 14 residues. Study-level results: Ophthalmopathy could be told apart from stable hyperthyroidism with a 13 V-J model.

The investigators amplified TCR beta CDR3 regions from RNA transcripts. The primer set for the first-round RT-PCR of the TCR CDR3 was HTBI. TCRdb passed the multiplex PCR reads through MiXCR, listing each CDR3 protein once. The sample records roughly 350,000 distinct CDR3 sequences, more than 11% being singletons. This clonotype was seen ten or more times. Its cognate antigen is unknown. This receptor was obtained from a woman aged 30 to 39 with Graves' hyperthyroidism. The sample taken for sequencing was blood. This chain uses TRBV12-3 or TRBV12-4 with TRBJ1-5; 8 bases align to TRBD1. The CDR3 is CASRPTGADQPQHF. DNA of the CDR3: TGTGCCAGCAGGCCGACAGGGGCTGATCAGCCCCAGCATTTT.